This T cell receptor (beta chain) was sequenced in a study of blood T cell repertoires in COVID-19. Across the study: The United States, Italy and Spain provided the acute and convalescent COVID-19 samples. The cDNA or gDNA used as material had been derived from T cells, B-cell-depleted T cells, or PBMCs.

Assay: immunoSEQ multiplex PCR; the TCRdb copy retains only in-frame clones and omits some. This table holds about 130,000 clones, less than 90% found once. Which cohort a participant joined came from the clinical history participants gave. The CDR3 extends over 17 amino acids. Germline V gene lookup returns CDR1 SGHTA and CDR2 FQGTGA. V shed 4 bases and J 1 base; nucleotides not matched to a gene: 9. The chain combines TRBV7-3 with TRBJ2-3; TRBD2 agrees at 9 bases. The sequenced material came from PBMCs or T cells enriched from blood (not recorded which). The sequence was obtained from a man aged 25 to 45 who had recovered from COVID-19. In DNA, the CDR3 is TGTGCCAGCAGCTCAACGGCGGGAGGGCCCGGCACAGATACGCAGTATTTT. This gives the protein CASSSTAGGPGTDTQYF.